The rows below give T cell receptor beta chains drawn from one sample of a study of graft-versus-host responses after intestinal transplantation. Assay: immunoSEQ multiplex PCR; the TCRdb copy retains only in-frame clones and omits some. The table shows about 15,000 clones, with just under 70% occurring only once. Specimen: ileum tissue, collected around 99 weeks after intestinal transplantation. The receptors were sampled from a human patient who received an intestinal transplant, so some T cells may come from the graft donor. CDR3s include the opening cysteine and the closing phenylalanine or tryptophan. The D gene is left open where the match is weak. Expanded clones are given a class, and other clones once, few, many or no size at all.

TGTGCCAGCAGCTTAGGGTACGAGCAGTACTTC	CASSLGYEQYF	.	.	TRBV5-6	TRBJ2-7
TGTGCCAGCAGCTTAGGCTCTCCTGTTCAAGAGACCCAGTACTTC	CASSLGSPVQETQYF	.	.	TRBV7-9	TRBJ2-5
TGTGCCAGCAGGCGGCGTCTTTTATCCAAAAACATTCAGTACTTC	CASRRRLLSKNIQYF	.	.	TRBV6-5	TRBJ2-4
TGTGCCAGCAGTTCCCCGGGACACTACAAGGAGCTGTTTTTT	CASSSPGHYKELFF	few	.	TRBV28	TRBJ2-2
TGTGCCAGCTCACCACAGGGGGCCAAAAACATTCAGTACTTC	CASSPQGAKNIQYF	.	.	TRBV18	TRBJ2-4
TGTGCCAGCAGCCAATCGCGGAACACCGGGGAGCTGTTTTTT	CASSQSRNTGELFF	.	.	TRBV4-2	TRBJ2-2
TGCGCCAGCAGCGCCGGGACCGCGAGCTCTGGAAACACCATATATTTT	CASSAGTASSGNTIYF	.	.	TRBV5-1	TRBJ1-3
TGTGCCAGTAGTATTCGAAGTAGGAACTACAATGAGCAGTTCTTC	CASSIRSRNYNEQFF	.	.	TRBV19	TRBJ2-1
TGTGCCAGCTGGGGGGGGCTAGCGGGAGGATACACCGGGGAGCTGTTTTTT	CASWGGLAGGYTGELFF	.	TRBD2	TRBV25-1	TRBJ2-2
TGTGCCAGCAGCTTAGACGGGGGACAGGGAGCAAGGGAGCAGTACTTC	CASSLDGGQGAREQYF	.	TRBD1	TRBV11-2	TRBJ2-7
TGTGCCAGCAGCCAAGAGATCGGGAGCCCAGATACGCAGTATTTT	CASSQEIGSPDTQYF	.	.	TRBV4-2	TRBJ2-3
TGTGCCAGCAGTTCACCCCTCGGGACAGGGACCTATGGCTACACCTTC	CASSSPLGTGTYGYTF	.	TRBD1	TRBV28	TRBJ1-2
TGCGCCAGCACCCCCTCCCCAGGTCCCTACAATGAGCAGTTCTTC	CASTPSPGPYNEQFF	.	.	TRBV5-1	TRBJ2-1
TGCGCCAGCAGCACCCCCGGGGGGGGTTTTAGTTATGAGCAGTTCTTC	CASSTPGGGFSYEQFF	.	TRBD2	TRBV5-1	TRBJ2-1
TGTGCCAGCAGCTTAGCGCTAGCGGTCGGAGAGACCCAGTACTTC	CASSLALAVGETQYF	.	TRBD2	TRBV7-2	TRBJ2-5
TGCGCCAGCAGCTTGTACGCGACTAGGGGTACAGATACGCAGTATTTT	CASSLYATRGTDTQYF	.	.	TRBV5-1	TRBJ2-3
TGCAGCGTTGAGTTTGCATCTGGGGCCAACGTCCTGACTTTC	CSVEFASGANVLTF	.	.	TRBV29-1	TRBJ2-6